Reported below is one TCR beta chain. This clone's antigen is unknown. Per-nucleotide qualities are absent, and no much larger clonotype sits a single base away. The record originates from a study of cytomegalovirus exposure and HLA in healthy donors (dated by TCRdb to the late 2010s). Background for the entire study: An earlier analysis of several hundred of the donors reported 250 to 350 Gb of sequence data and some 120 million unique TCR beta sequences from around 200 million T cells. Roughly 300 gigabases of sequencing data and some 85 million unique TCR sequences were included in an early release covering 550 to 800 HLA-typed donors. Of the 350 to 400 genotyped donors, about 84% fell in the genetic ancestry cluster associated with self-reported Caucasian donors. The study was designed to test whether signatures of past pathogen exposure could be identified by cataloging public T cell receptors. The study used immunosequencing to profile the T cell repertoires of 666 subjects and linked those repertoires to cytomegalovirus serostatus. Besides the first cohort of approximately 670 subjects, a separate validation cohort made up of over 100 different subjects was used. High-throughput TCR immunosequencing, statistical association of individual TCRs with disease status, and machine learning were combined to predict cytomegalovirus infection status. A later analysis re-examined previously published TCR beta repertoires from several hundred donors and added high-resolution HLA genotyping to investigate patterns of TCR occurrence. Rather than drawing on any new phenotypic data, the later analysis identified candidate immune exposures from TCR beta sequences and the way those sequences occurred across donors. In an earlier analysis of around 540 of the donors, high-throughput TCR beta sequencing was used to judge whether each TCR beta V gene segment behaved as functional or pseudogenic. Donor age, sex, ethnicity and CMV serostatus were collected together with the repertoire data. A later genetic analysis took genome-wide SNP genotypes for about 65% of the roughly 670 donors and used that subset as a discovery cohort. Every repertoire in the discovery cohort had been generated on one and the same sequencing platform. Both class I and class II loci were covered by HLA typing, at four-digit resolution. The number of typed donors differed by locus: about 620-640 for A, B, C, DRB1 and DQB1; 500 to 550 for DQA1; 600 to 610 for DPA1; and roughly 470 for DPB1. Four or five DR-DQ haplotypes were handled as single units for association and clustering, since linkage in the cohort was strong. On average, roughly 240,000 unique TCR beta nucleotide sequences were sequenced per donor among a few hundred genotyped donors of the cohort, with 15% to 20% of those sequences being non-productive. What the research found in general, with its limitations: Linkage disequilibrium might explain the correlated functional status among segregating V segments, but an unknown experimental factor could not be excluded. A later genetic analysis associated a missense DCLRE1C variant with V-gene and J-gene trimming of TCR beta chains, and an independent cohort replicated the association. In both the original and validation cohorts, the classifier was reported to diagnose cytomegalovirus status with high specificity and sensitivity. Because counts were too low, seventeen rarely observed V segments, including chromosome 9 orphons, were left out of the earlier analysis of 587 of the donors. In a later genetic analysis, fewer N-insertions in productive TCRs were reported among donors in an Asian-associated ancestry cluster than the roughly 700-donor mean. A later analysis found that most CMV-associated TCR beta chains appeared HLA-restricted, with HLA associations seemingly driven largely by CMV exposure. In vitro tests confirmed that three of the cytomegalovirus-associated TCR beta chains recognize cytomegalovirus antigens. Compared with equally common non-associated chains, HLA-associated TCR beta chains in a later analysis were more clonally expanded and had lower generation probabilities. A later analysis found that TCR association rates varied across HLA loci, with DRB1 alleles showing the most associated TCRs and HLA-C alleles the fewest. Only TCR beta chains were sequenced in this cohort, and the absence of alpha or paired-chain data limited detectable features. In a later analysis, some 18,000 TCR beta sequences were associated with specific HLA alleles at a false discovery rate of 0.05. A later analysis reported that several top co-occurrence clusters appeared linked to parvovirus B19, influenza, CMV and Epstein-Barr virus. Broadly in line with IMGT annotations, most TCR beta V segments showed up in productive rearrangements about 90% or about 30% of the time in an earlier analysis of several hundred of the donors. The 87-base-pair reads could not distinguish some IMGT-functional V segments, including TRBV6-2 and TRBV6-3, so those segments were excluded. The authors suggested that the approach could potentially be generalized to other disease states and immunological phenotypes. Most TCR sequences were observed very rarely across donors, whereas some public TCRs were present in many individuals. Presence/absence analyses assumed roughly uniform sequencing depth across donors, an assumption that may not hold. A total of 164 TCR beta chains were listed by the study as associated with cytomegalovirus. A further reported finding was that TCR beta sequences accurately predicted the HLA-A and HLA-B alleles for most subjects in the first cohort. The only immune exposure information available for the cohort was CMV serostatus. Assigning TCR associations to individual alleles was difficult when HLA alleles, especially DR and DQ, strongly co-occurred. A cluster of highly shared sequence variants was judged likely to be a technical artifact of the sequencing pipeline. HLA typing was unavailable for some donors at each locus, so association tests used only the typed subset.

Trimming costs V 1 base and J 9 bases, and their ends lie 13 bases apart. CDR1 is given as WSHSY and CDR2 as SAAADI, both from the germline V gene. Its CDR3 holds 14 amino acids, cysteine through phenylalanine. Only CDR3 DNA is held: 42 bases, read in frame from base 1. The cohort consisted of 650 to 850 healthy bone marrow donors. At the time of sampling, all cohort members were nominally healthy, though unrecorded immune exposures were likely present. The donor tested CMV seropositive and was one of the 289 seropositive cohort members. A peripheral blood sample was collected from each donor, and TCR beta sequencing was performed on peripheral blood mononuclear cells. Genomic DNA was extracted from the blood cell samples with the Qiagen DNeasy Blood Extraction Kit. The method was the immunoSEQ multiplex PCR assay. The multiplex PCR relied on a mix of 60 forward primers for TCR Vbeta segments and 13 reverse primers for TCR Jbeta segments. The CDR3 region of rearranged TCR beta genes was amplified from genomic DNA with a multiplex PCR assay. The Illumina HiSeq System was used to sequence the amplified TCR beta libraries as 87-base-pair reads. As for the authors' bioinformatics: A later analysis counted around 72 million unique TCR beta chains across the 666 repertoires, and 10 million to 11 million of these chains were shared by at least two donors. To remove PCR and sequencing errors, raw reads were error-corrected and collapsed into unique sequences using a nearest-neighbor algorithm that merged closely related sequences. V, D and J gene segments were assigned by aligning CDR3 sequences to IMGT reference sequences. For a sequence to be retained, at least a six-nucleotide match to both a V gene segment and a J gene segment was required. Rearrangements were called productive when the CDR3 lacked stop codons and stayed in frame with V and J; all others were non-productive. Following IMGT convention, CDR3 was defined as the stretch from the second conserved V-encoded cysteine up to the conserved J-encoded phenylalanine. In an earlier analysis of 550 to 650 of the donors, sequences lacking an unambiguous match to a single V gene segment were excluded. An earlier analysis of 550 to 650 of the donors classified V segments as functional when productive rearrangements were above 56.7% and as segregating when the standard deviation between donors was above 5%. A statistical classification framework was developed to diagnose cytomegalovirus status using the catalog of TCR beta chain sequences. In a later analysis, TCR nucleotide sequences were compared against IMGT/GENE-DB human TR gene sequences so that V and J genes could be assigned. The TCRdist pipeline was used in a later analysis to assign CDR3 sequences and most-parsimonious VDJ recombination scenarios. In a later analysis, each TCR beta chain was defined by its CDR3 amino acid sequence together with its V-gene family, and reads without a unique V-gene family were excluded. In a later analysis, approximately 590 highly shared, low-generation-probability nucleotide sequences were removed to address suspected cross-contamination and a sequencing artifact. A later analysis calculated a clonal expansion index for each public chain from normalized within-repertoire ranks of inferred template counts. In a later analysis, generation probabilities were computed using a VDJ recombination model fitted to out-of-frame rearrangements, and the results were checked against IGoR. Hypergeometric tests were used in a later analysis to score TCR-TCR, TCR-HLA and TCR-CMV co-occurrence, with a repertoire-size bias correction applied to the TCR pairs. False discovery rates were estimated in a later analysis by permuting HLA or CMV assignments 20 times. In a later analysis, co-occurring TCRs were grouped using DBSCAN, with TCRdist sequence similarity added in when clustering inside HLA-allele-positive subsets. Repertoires with fewer than 30,000 or more than 120,000 public chains were left out of co-occurrence clustering, as were a few repertoires with anomalous nucleotide sharing. Not all clones reach the TCRdb copy of this immuneACCESS table, which keeps in-frame sequences only. Checked studies attribute under half of the gap to unresolved V genes and leave the rest unexplained. Clone size and V and J calls were adopted from that table, with D and trimming inferred from the DNA. This sample is represented by roughly 150,000 clones; 65% to 80% of them were singletons. Clones ranked in the top ten supply 3% of the sample.

Sequencing was carried out using PBMCs. The sequence joins TRBV10-2 to TRBJ2-1; a tentative D call is TRBD1 (5 bases match). The TCR comes from a woman between 50 and 59 years old in good health and CMV-seropositive. The CDR3 region has the sequence CASSEWGRPAEQFF. In nucleotide form, the sequence is TGCGCCAGCAGTGAGTGGGGCAGGCCGGCTGAGCAGTTCTTC.